This TCR beta chain is drawn from a study of control samples from healthy donors and cancer patients. CDR3 length equals 14 residues. Assay used: immunoSEQ multiplex PCR; TCRdb lists only in-frame clones, some missing. The sample has about 40,000 clones, 70% to 90% seen once; the top ten hold about a tenth. The receptor's source is an older woman with lung cancer. Sequences were obtained from PBMCs. The V call is TRBV21-1, the J call TRBJ2-3. TRBV21-1 corresponds to a pseudogene. Here the CDR3 DNA reads TGTGCCAGCAGCAAAGCGAAAGGGGAGGATACGCAGTATTTT. It specifies CASSKAKGEDTQYF.